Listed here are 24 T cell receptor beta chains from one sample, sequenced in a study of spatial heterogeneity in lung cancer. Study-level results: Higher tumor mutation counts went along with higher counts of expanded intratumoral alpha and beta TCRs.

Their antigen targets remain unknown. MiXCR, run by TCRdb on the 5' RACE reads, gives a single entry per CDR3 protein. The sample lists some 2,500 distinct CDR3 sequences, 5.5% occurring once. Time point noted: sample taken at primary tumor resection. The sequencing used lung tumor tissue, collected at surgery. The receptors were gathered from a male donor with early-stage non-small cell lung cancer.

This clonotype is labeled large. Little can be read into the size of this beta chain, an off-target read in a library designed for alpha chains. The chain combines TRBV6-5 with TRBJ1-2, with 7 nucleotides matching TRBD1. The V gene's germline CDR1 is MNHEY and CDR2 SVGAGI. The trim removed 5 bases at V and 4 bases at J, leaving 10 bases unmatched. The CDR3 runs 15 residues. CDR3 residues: CASSHPLTGSYGYTF. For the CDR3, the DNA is TGTGCCAGCAGTCACCCCCTGACAGGGTCCTATGGCTACACCTTC.

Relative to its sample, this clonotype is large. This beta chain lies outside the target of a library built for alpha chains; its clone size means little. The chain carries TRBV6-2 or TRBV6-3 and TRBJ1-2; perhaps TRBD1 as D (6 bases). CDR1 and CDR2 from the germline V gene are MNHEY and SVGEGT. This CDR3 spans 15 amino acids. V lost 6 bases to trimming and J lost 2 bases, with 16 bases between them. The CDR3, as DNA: TGTGCCAGCAGACCGGCCGCCGGGGGCAACTATGGCTACACCTTC. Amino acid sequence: CASRPAAGGNYGYTF.

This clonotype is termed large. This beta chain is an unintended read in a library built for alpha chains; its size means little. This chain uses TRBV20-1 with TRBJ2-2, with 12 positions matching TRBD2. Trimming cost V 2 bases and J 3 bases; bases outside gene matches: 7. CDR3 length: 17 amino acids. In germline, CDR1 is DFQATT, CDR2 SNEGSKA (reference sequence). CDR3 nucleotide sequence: TGCAGTGCTAGACCCCCTAGCGGGAGGGCCTACACCGGGGAGCTGTTTTTT. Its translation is CSARPPSGRAYTGELFF.

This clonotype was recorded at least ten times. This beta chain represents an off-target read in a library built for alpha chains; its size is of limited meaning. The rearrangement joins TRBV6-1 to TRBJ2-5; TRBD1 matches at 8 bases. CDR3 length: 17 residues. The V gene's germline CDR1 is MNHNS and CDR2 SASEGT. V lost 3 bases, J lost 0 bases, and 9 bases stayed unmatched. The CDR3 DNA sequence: TGTGCCAGCAGTGATCCAACCAGGACAGGGAACCAAGAGACCCAGTACTTC. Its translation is CASSDPTRTGNQETQYF.

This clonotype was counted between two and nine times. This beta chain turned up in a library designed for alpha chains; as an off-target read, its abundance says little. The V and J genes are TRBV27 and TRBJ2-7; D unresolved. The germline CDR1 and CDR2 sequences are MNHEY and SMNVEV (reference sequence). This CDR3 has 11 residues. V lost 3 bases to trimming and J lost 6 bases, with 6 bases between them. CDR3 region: CASSFGLEQYF. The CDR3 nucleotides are TGTGCCAGCAGTTTCGGTCTCGAGCAGTACTTC.

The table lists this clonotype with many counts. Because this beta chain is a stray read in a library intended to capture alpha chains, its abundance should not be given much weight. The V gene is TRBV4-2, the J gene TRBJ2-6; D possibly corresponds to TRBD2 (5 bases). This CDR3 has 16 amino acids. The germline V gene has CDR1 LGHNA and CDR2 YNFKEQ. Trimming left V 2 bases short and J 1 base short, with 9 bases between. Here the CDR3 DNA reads TGTGCCAGCAGCCAAACCACGGGATCTGGGGCCAACGTCCTGACTTTC. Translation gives CASSQTTGSGANVLTF.

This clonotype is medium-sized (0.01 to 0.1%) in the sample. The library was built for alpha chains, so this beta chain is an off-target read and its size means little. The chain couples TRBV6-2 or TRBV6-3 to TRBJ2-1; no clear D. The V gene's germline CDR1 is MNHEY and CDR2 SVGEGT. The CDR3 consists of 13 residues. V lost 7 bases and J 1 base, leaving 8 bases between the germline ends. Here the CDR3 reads CASTELSYNEQFF. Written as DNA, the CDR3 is TGTGCCAGCACAGAGTTATCCTACAATGAGCAGTTCTTC.

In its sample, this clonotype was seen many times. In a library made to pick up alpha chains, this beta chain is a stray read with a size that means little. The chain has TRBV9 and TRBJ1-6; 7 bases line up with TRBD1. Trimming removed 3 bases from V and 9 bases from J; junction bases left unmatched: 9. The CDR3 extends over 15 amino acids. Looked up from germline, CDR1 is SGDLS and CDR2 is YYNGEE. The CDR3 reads CASSETTGLPSPLHF. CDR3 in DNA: TGTGCCAGCAGCGAAACGACAGGGCTTCCTTCACCCCTCCACTTT.

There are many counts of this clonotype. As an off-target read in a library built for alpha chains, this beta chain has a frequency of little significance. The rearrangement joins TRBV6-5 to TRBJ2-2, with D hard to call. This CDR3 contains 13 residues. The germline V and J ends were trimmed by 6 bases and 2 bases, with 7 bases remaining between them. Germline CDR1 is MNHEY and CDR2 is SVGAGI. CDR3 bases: TGTGCCAGCAGCTGGTCTAACACCGGGGAGCTGTTTTTT. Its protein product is CASSWSNTGELFF.

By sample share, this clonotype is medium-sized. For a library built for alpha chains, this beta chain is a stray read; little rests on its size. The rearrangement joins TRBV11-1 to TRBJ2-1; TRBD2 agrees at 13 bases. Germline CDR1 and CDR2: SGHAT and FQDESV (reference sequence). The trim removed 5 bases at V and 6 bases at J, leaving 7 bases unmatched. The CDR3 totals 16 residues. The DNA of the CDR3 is TGTGCCAGCAGCATCTCCGGGACTAGCGGGACCAATGAGCAGTTCTTC. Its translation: CASSISGTSGTNEQFF. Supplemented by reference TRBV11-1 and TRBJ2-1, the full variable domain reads EAEVAQSPRYKITEKSQAVAFWCDPISGHATLYWYRQILGQGPELLVQFQDESVVDDSQLPKDRFSAERLKGVDSTLKIQPAELGDSAMYLCASSISGTSGTNEQFFGPGTRLTVL.

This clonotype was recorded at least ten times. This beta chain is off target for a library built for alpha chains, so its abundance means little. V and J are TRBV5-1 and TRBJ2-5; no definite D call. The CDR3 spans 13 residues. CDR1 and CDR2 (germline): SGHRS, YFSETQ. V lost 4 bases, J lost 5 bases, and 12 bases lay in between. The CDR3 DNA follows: TGCGCCAGCAGCCCATCCACATGGGAGACCCAGTACTTC. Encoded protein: CASSPSTWETQYF. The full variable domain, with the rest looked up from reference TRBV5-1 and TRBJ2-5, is KAGVTQTPRYLIKTRGQQVTLSCSPISGHRSVSWYQQTPGQGLQFLFEYFSETQRNKGNFPGRFSGRQFSNSRSEMNVSTLELGDSALYLCASSPSTWETQYFGPGTRLLVL.

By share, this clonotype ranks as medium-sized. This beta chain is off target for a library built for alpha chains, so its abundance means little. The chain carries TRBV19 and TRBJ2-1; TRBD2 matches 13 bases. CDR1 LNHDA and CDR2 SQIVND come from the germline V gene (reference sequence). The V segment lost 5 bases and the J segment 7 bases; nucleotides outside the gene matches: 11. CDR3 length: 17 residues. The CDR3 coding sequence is TGTGCCAGTAGTCTCACTAGCGGGGGGGCCCTGATGAATGAGCAGTTCTTC. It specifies CASSLTSGGALMNEQFF.

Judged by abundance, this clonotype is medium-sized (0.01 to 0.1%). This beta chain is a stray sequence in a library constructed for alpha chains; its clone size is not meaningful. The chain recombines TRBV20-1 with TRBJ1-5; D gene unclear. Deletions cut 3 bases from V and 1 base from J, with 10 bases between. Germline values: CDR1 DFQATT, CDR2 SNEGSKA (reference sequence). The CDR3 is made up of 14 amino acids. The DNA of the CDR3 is TGCAGTGCTAGTGGGTTCGCCAGCAATCAGCCCCAGCATTTT. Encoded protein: CSASGFASNQPQHF.

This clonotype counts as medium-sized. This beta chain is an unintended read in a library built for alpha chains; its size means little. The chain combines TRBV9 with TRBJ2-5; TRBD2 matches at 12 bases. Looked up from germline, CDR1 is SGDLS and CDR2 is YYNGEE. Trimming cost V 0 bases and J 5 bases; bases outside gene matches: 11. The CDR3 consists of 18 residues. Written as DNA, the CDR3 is TGTGCCAGCAGCGTAGGAAGGAGACTAGCGGGAGAGGGGGAGACCCAGTACTTC. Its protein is CASSVGRRLAGEGETQYF. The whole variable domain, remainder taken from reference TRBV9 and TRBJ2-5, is DSGVTQTPKHLITATGQRVTLRCSPRSGDLSVYWYQQSLDQGLQFLIQYYNGEERAKGNILERFSAQQFPDLHSELNLSSLELGDSALYFCASSVGRRLAGEGETQYFGPGTRLLVL.

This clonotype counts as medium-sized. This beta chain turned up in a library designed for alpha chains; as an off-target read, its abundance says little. Here the CDR3 reads CASSMEGTAYEQYF. CDR3 coding DNA: TGTGCCAGTAGTATGGAGGGTACCGCCTACGAGCAGTACTTC. The chain couples TRBV19 to TRBJ2-7; D is possibly TRBD2 (6 bases). V was trimmed by 3 bases and J by 2 bases, leaving 11 bases between them. Germline CDR1 reads LNHDA; CDR2 reads SQIVND (reference sequence). The CDR3 runs to 14 residues.

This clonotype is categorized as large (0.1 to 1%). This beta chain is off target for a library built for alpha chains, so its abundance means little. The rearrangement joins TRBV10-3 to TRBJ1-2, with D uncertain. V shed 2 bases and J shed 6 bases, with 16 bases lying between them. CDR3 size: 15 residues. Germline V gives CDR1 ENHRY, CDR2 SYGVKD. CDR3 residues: CAISEGGTVGNGYTF. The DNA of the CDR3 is TGTGCCATCAGTGAGGGAGGTACGGTGGGGAATGGCTACACCTTC.

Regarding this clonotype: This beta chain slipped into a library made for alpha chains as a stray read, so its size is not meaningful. The CDR3 here is CASSFGLAGLTDTQYF. The CDR3 DNA is TGTGCCAGCAGCTTCGGACTAGCGGGTCTGACAGATACGCAGTATTTT. The chain combines TRBV5-6 with TRBJ2-3, with TRBD2 matching over 11 bases. The V gene end was trimmed by 2 bases and the J gene end by 3 bases; junction bases not matched to a gene: 5. Looked up from germline, CDR1 is SGHDT and CDR2 is YYEEEE. The CDR3 totals 16 residues. Full variable domain (rest looked up from reference TRBV5-6 and TRBJ2-3): DAGVTQSPTHLIKTRGQQVTLRCSPKSGHDTVSWYQQALGQGPQFIFQYYEEEERQRGNFPDRFSGHQFPNYSSELNVNALLLGDSALYLCASSFGLAGLTDTQYFGPGTRLTVL.

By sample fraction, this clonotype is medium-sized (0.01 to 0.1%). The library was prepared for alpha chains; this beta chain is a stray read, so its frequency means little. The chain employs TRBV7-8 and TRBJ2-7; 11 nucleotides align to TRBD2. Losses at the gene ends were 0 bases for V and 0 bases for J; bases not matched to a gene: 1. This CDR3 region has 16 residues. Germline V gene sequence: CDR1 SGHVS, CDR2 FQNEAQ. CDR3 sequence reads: CASSLAGTSGSYEQYF. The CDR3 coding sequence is TGTGCCAGCAGCTTAGCCGGGACTAGCGGCTCCTACGAGCAGTACTTC. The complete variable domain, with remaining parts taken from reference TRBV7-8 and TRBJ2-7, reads GAGVSQSPRYKVAKRGQDVALRCDPISGHVSLFWYQQALGQGPEFLTYFQNEAQLDKSGLPSDRFFAERPEGSVSTLKIQRTQQEDSAVYLCASSLAGTSGSYEQYFGPGTRLTVT.

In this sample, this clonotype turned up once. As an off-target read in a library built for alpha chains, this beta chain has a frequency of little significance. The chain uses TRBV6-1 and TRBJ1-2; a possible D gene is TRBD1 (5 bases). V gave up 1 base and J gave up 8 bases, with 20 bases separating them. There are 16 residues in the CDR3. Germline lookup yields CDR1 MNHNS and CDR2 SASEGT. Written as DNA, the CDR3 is TGTGCCAGCAGTGAAGGCAGGGTGACCCCCCTGGGGGGCTACACCTTC. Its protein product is CASSEGRVTPLGGYTF.

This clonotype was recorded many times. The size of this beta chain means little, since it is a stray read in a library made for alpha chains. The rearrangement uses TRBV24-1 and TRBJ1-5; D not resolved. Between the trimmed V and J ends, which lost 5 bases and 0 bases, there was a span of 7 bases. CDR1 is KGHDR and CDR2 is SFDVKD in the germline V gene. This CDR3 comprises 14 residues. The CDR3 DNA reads TGTGCCACCAGTGGCTTTGATAGCAATCAGCCCCAGCATTTT. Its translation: CATSGFDSNQPQHF.

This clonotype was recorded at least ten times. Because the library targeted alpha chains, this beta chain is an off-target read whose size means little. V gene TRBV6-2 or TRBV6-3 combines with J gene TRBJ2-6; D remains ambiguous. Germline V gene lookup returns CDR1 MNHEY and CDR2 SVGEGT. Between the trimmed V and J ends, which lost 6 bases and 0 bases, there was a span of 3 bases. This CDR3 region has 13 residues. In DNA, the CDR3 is TGTGCCAGCAGCTTCTCTGGGGCCAACGTCCTGACTTTC. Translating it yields CASSFSGANVLTF.

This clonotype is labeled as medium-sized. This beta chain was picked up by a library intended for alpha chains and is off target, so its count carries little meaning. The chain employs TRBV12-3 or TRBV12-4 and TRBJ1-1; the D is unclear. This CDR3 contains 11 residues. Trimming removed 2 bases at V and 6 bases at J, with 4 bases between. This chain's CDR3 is CASSLSAEAFF. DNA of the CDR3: TGTGCCAGCAGTTTATCGGCTGAAGCTTTCTTT.

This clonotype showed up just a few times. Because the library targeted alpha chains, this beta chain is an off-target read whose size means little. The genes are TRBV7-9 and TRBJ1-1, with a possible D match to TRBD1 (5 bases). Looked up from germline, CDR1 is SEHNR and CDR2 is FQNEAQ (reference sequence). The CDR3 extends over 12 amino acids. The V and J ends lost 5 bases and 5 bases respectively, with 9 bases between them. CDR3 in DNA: TGTGCCAGCAGCCGTCAGGGAACTGAAGCTTTCTTT. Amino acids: CASSRQGTEAFF.

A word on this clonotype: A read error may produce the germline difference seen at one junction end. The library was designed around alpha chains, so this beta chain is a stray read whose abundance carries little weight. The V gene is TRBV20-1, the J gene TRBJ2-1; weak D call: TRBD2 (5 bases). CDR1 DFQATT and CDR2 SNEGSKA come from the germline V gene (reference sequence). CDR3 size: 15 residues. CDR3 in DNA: TGCAGTGCTAGAGTCCCGAGCGGTGACTCCTACAATGAGCAGTTC. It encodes CSARVPSGDSYNEQF.